These 30 T cell receptor beta chains share one sample of origin, sequenced in a study of T-cell memory formation after mild COVID-19. TCRdb re-called the 5' RACE reads with MiXCR, one entry per CDR3 protein. Found here are about 15,000 distinct CDR3 sequences, 20% to 25% of them singletons; the top ten hold approximately 60%. Sequencing was performed on PBMCs or a T cell subset sorted from them (not recorded which). The receptors derive from a man aged 18 to 30 who had mild COVID-19 (a few samples of this study predate the infection). Cell type and time point are not known.

This clonotype was seen only a few times. The chain couples TRBV29-1 to TRBJ2-3; 9 bases are shared with TRBD1. Germline V gene data show CDR1 as SQVTM and CDR2 as ANQGSEA. J gave up 4 bases and V 7 bases, and 6 bases lay outside the gene matches. The CDR3 has 13 residues. The CDR3 here is CSGRDREPDTQYF. CDR3 DNA sequence: TGCAGCGGGCGGGACAGGGAACCAGATACGCAGTATTTT.

In its sample, this clonotype was seen many times. This chain links TRBV10-3 with TRBJ2-7, with TRBD1 identical over 8 bases. CDR3 size: 15 residues. Germline V gives CDR1 ENHRY, CDR2 SYGVKD. Unmatched junction bases numbered 14, after V lost 11 bases and J lost 2 bases. The CDR3 sequence is CASPIRQGAAYEQYV. CDR3 sequence (DNA): TGTGCCTCTCCTATTCGGCAGGGGGCTGCCTACGAGCAGTACGTC.

The genes are TRBV4-2 and TRBJ2-1; D remains ambiguous. V was clipped by 5 bases and J by 2 bases, with 16 bases between them. CDR3 length: 16 amino acids. CDR1 is LGHNA and CDR2 is YNFKEQ in the germline V gene. The chain's CDR3 is CASSYIYPSPYNEQFF. The DNA for the CDR3 is TGTGCCAGCAGCTATATTTACCCCAGCCCCTACAATGAGCAGTTCTTC.

The table lists this clonotype with a few counts. The V gene is TRBV5-8, the J gene TRBJ2-1; 12 bases map to TRBD2. This CDR3 comprises 18 residues. V lost 4 bases and J lost 0; bases outside the gene matches: 8. The germline V gene has CDR1 SGHTS and CDR2 YDEGEE. The CDR3 sequence is CASSVSLAGGVSYNEQFF. CDR3 sequence (DNA): TGTGCCAGCAGCGTGAGTCTAGCGGGGGGGGTCTCCTACAATGAGCAGTTCTTC.

The rearrangement uses TRBV5-1 and TRBJ2-7; D is possibly TRBD1 (6 bases). Between the trimmed V and J ends, which lost 4 bases and 4 bases, there was a span of 12 bases. The CDR3 covers 13 residues. Germline CDR1 reads SGHRS; CDR2 reads YFSETQ. The DNA of the CDR3 is TGCGCCAGCAGCACGGACAGCCTTTACGAGCAGTACTTC. Amino acids: CASSTDSLYEQYF.

This clonotype was recorded at least ten times. The chain carries TRBV11-1 and TRBJ2-2, with D possibly being TRBD2 (6 bases). The length of the CDR3 is 17 residues. Per germline, CDR1 SGHAT and CDR2 FQDESV (reference sequence). The V end was cut by 1 base, the J end by 3 bases, with 15 bases between. The chain's CDR3 is CASSLDSGGKYTGELFF. In DNA form, the CDR3 reads TGTGCCAGCAGCTTAGATTCCGGGGGAAAGTACACCGGGGAGCTGTTTTTT.

This sequence joins TRBV21-1 and TRBJ2-3. TRBV21-1 is assigned pseudogene status. CDR3 size: 16 residues. This CDR3 is CASSKALRIPLDTQYF. CDR3 nucleotide sequence: TGTGCCAGCAGCAAAGCGCTAAGGATTCCCTTAGATACGCAGTATTTT.

This clonotype was found many times. The gene calls are TRBV5-1 and TRBJ1-6; 9 bases are a match to TRBD1. CDR3 length: 16 amino acids. The V segment lost 1 base and the J segment 9 bases; nucleotides outside the gene matches: 8. In germline, CDR1 is SGHRS, CDR2 YFSETQ. CDR3 protein: CASSLTNRGQVSPLHF. In DNA, the CDR3 is TGCGCCAGCAGCTTGACGAACAGGGGGCAGGTTTCACCCCTCCACTTT.

This clonotype was counted a few times. The chain employs TRBV7-2 and TRBJ1-2; TRBD1 matches 9 bases. The germline CDR1 and CDR2 sequences are SGHTA and FQGNSA. V was pared by 4 bases and J by 4 bases, with 10 bases of the junction left unmatched. The CDR3 is 16 residues long. DNA of the CDR3: TGTGCCAGCAGCTCATACCGGGACAGGGTTAGCTATGGCTACACCTTC. Translation gives CASSSYRDRVSYGYTF.

This clonotype is medium-sized within its sample. The chain carries TRBV24-1 and TRBJ2-1, with D possibly being TRBD1 or TRBD2 (5 bases each). Trimming cost V 9 bases and J 0 bases, with 17 bases left between them. The CDR3 contains 16 residues. Germline CDR1 and CDR2: KGHDR and SFDVKD. The CDR3 sequence is CATRGRNVSSYNEQFF. As DNA, the CDR3 is TGTGCCACCCGGGGCCGGAATGTTAGCTCCTACAATGAGCAGTTCTTC.

This clonotype was counted only a few times. This chain connects TRBV7-2 to TRBJ1-1; TRBD1 agrees at 8 bases. Germline loops: CDR1 SGHTA, CDR2 FQGNSA. The ends lost 4 bases at V and 1 base at J; junction bases unmatched: 8. The CDR3 covers 16 residues. This CDR3 reads CASSSRGQARNTEAFF. The CDR3 DNA reads TGTGCCAGCAGCTCCAGGGGACAGGCCAGGAACACTGAAGCTTTCTTT.

This clonotype was seen many times. This chain uses TRBV7-9 with TRBJ2-7; D ambiguous. CDR3 length: 15 amino acids. V was pared by 1 base and J by 0 bases, with 10 bases between. Germline CDR1 SEHNR, CDR2 FQNEAQ (reference sequence). CDR3 in amino acids: CASSLGGLSSYEQYV. The CDR3 bases are TGTGCCAGCAGCTTAGGGGGATTGAGCTCCTACGAGCAGTACGTC.

This clonotype came up many times. The V and J genes are TRBV27 and TRBJ2-5, with D perhaps matching TRBD2 (6 bases). The CDR3 has 12 residues. In germline, CDR1 is MNHEY, CDR2 SMNVEV (reference sequence). V was shortened by 4 bases and J by 10 bases, with 13 bases between the two germline ends. CDR3: CASSWGWGVQYF. As DNA, the CDR3 is TGTGCCAGCAGTTGGGGGTGGGGGGTCCAGTACTTC.

This clonotype was seen at least ten times. The chain employs TRBV19 and TRBJ2-5, with 13 bases fitting TRBD2. Germline CDR1 LNHDA, CDR2 SQIVND (reference sequence). CDR3 length: 15 amino acids. Unmatched junction bases numbered 6, after V lost 6 bases and J lost 5 bases. CDR3 nucleotides: TGTGCCAGTAGCTTGACTAGCGGGGGGTTTGAGACCCAGTACTTC. Translated: CASSLTSGGFETQYF.

This clonotype was picked up a small number of times. This sequence joins TRBV6-2 or TRBV6-3 and TRBJ1-1, with D hard to call. CDR1 is MNHEY and CDR2 is SVGEGT in the germline V gene. Trimming took off 1 base at V and 2 bases at J, with 17 bases between the two ends. There are 17 residues in the CDR3. The CDR3 coding sequence is TGTGCCAGCAGTTACTACATCCCTTTTGGCGGTAACACTGAAGCTTTCTTT. Protein: CASSYYIPFGGNTEAFF.

The CDR3 coding sequence is TGTGCCAGCAGTCGCCCTCGAGGGTCCTACGAGCAGTACTTC. Translation gives CASSRPRGSYEQYF. The genes are TRBV6-8 and TRBJ2-7; D might be TRBD2 (5 bases). The CDR3 is 14 amino acids. Germline CDR1 reads MNHGY; CDR2 reads SAAAGT. Trimming took off 5 bases at V and 1 base at J, with 12 bases between the two ends.

The J gene is TRBJ2-1, the V gene TRBV5-1, with D possibly being TRBD1 (5 bases). The CDR3 is 11 residues long. The germline CDR1 and CDR2 sequences are SGHRS and YFSETQ. V lost 0 bases and J 12 bases, leaving 7 bases between the germline ends. DNA for the CDR3: TGCGCCAGCAGCTTGGAAGGGGCGCAGTTCTTC. Amino acid sequence: CASSLEGAQFF.

In regard to this clonotype: A read error may be the cause here, since a much bigger clone is one base away. This chain joins TRBV5-1 and TRBJ1-5; D is ambiguous. The germline CDR1 and CDR2 sequences are SGHRS and YFSETQ. V gave up 4 bases and J gave up 7 bases, with 12 bases separating them. The CDR3 has 13 amino acids. CDR3 amino acids: CASSERVGQPQHF. In nucleotides, the CDR3 is TGCGCCAGCAGCGAAAGAGTGGGCCAGCCCCAGCATTTT.

By share, this clonotype ranks as medium-sized. The chain combines TRBV7-6 with TRBJ2-2, with no clear D. The ends were cut back, 2 bases at V and 5 bases at J, with 9 bases in the middle. Germline-derived CDR1 and CDR2 are SGHVS and FNYEAQ. The CDR3 is 14 amino acids. The CDR3 DNA reads as TGTGCCAGCAGCTTACCCTCAAATACCGGGGAGCTGTTTTTT. Its translation is CASSLPSNTGELFF. Together with reference TRBV7-6 and TRBJ2-2, the CDR3 gives the full variable domain: GAGVSQSPRYKVTKRGQDVALRCDPISGHVSLYWYRQALGQGPEFLTYFNYEAQQDKSGLPNDRFSAERPEGSISTLTIQRTEQRDSAMYRCASSLPSNTGELFFGEGSRLTVL.

This clonotype was recorded many times. The chain employs TRBV29-1 and TRBJ1-1; no reliable D call. CDR3 length: 11 residues. The V end lost 4 bases, the J end lost 3 bases, and 6 bases lay between the germline ends. Germline CDR1 reads SQVTM; CDR2 reads ANQGSEA. The CDR3 nucleotides are TGCAGCGTTGGCGGGGACACTGAAGCTTTCTTT. Its protein is CSVGGDTEAFF.

Many counts were recorded for this clonotype. This chain uses TRBV7-8 with TRBJ1-5; D gene uncertain. The CDR3 spans 14 residues. Germline values: CDR1 SGHVS, CDR2 FQNEAQ. V lost 0 bases, J lost 6 bases, and 9 bases lay in between. In nucleotides, the CDR3 is TGTGCCAGCAGCTTAGCCCCGGTCTTTCAGCCCCAGCATTTT. Its translation is CASSLAPVFQPQHF.

This clonotype was recorded a few times. The CDR3 is CASSPRSWANTGELFF. The CDR3 DNA reads TGTGCCAGCAGCCCTCGTTCGTGGGCGAACACCGGGGAGCTGTTTTTT. V and J are TRBV11-2 and TRBJ2-2; D is ambiguous. The V gene lost 5 bases and the J gene lost 0 bases, with 13 bases spanning the gap. The CDR3 sequence is 16 residues long. Per germline, CDR1 SGHAT and CDR2 FQNNGV.

The chain links TRBV29-1 to TRBJ2-7; D possibly corresponds to TRBD1 (6 bases). Germline V gives CDR1 SQVTM, CDR2 ANQGSEA. The CDR3 spans 13 residues. Trimming left V 5 bases short and J 0 bases short, with 11 bases between. CDR3 sequence reads: CSVRDTRSYEQYF. DNA of the CDR3: TGCAGCGTTCGGGACACCCGCTCCTACGAGCAGTACTTC.

V and J are TRBV2 and TRBJ2-4; the match to TRBD2 covers 10 bases. CDR1 and CDR2 from the germline V gene are SNHLY and FYNNEI. The CDR3 length is 18 residues. V lost 5 bases and J lost 7; bases outside the gene matches: 17. CDR3: CASSLTDGLAGVTNIQYF. The CDR3 DNA is TGTGCCAGCAGTCTTACCGATGGGCTAGCGGGAGTAACTAACATTCAGTACTTC.

In this sample, this clonotype turned up many times. The J gene is TRBJ2-7, the V gene TRBV28; TRBD1 agrees at 9 bases. Germline V CDR1 and CDR2: MDHEN, SYDVKM. The V segment lost 6 bases and the J segment 5 bases; nucleotides outside the gene matches: 11. CDR3 length: 15 amino acids. CDR3 amino acids: CASSPYRGRRDEQYV. In nucleotides, the CDR3 is TGTGCCAGCAGCCCCTACAGGGGGCGCCGGGACGAGCAGTACGTC.

Ten or more counts support this clonotype. The V and J genes are TRBV7-2 and TRBJ2-1; unclear D gene. V gave up 3 bases and J gave up 8 bases, with 17 bases separating them. The CDR3 contains 15 residues. Germline CDR1 SGHTA, CDR2 FQGNSA. CDR3 region: CASSFRRISGDEQFF. The CDR3 coding sequence is TGTGCCAGCAGCTTCCGAAGGATAAGTGGGGATGAGCAGTTCTTC.

This chain joins TRBV10-3 and TRBJ2-1; D not resolved. The DNA end favors TRBJ2-7, so the J call may be wrong. The CDR3 consists of 11 residues. Germline assignment: CDR1 ENHRY and CDR2 SYGVKD. CDR3 region: CAIKSGYEQYF. The CDR3, as DNA: TGTGCCATCAAATCCGGTTACGAGCAGTACTTC.

The table lists this clonotype with many counts. The chain employs TRBV27 and TRBJ2-1; no reliable D call. In germline, CDR1 is MNHEY, CDR2 SMNVEV (reference sequence). The CDR3 has 13 residues. Deletions cut 5 bases from V and 8 bases from J, with 13 bases between. CDR3 nucleotide sequence: TGTGCCAGCAGTACCCCGTTCCTCGATGAGCAGTTCTTC. It is translated as CASSTPFLDEQFF.

This clonotype has only a few counts. This chain joins TRBV2 and TRBJ2-6; D perhaps matches TRBD2 (7 bases). The CDR3 runs 17 residues. Trimming took off 9 bases at V and 1 base at J, with 19 bases between the two ends. Germline loops: CDR1 SNHLY, CDR2 FYNNEI. Here the CDR3 reads CARGGDRTYSGANVLTF. The CDR3 region has the DNA TGTGCCAGAGGGGGGGACCGAACCTATTCTGGGGCCAACGTCCTGACTTTC.

The sample holds a few counts of this clonotype. The J gene is TRBJ1-5, the V gene TRBV5-5; 8 nucleotides agree with TRBD1. The CDR3 totals 15 residues. Per the germline V gene, CDR1 is SGHKS and CDR2 is YYEKEE (reference sequence). J gave up 4 bases and V 1 base, and 4 bases lay outside the gene matches. The CDR3 spells CASSLTRQGNQPQHF. The CDR3 region has the DNA TGTGCCAGCAGCTTGACGAGACAGGGGAATCAGCCCCAGCATTTT.